This T cell receptor (beta chain) was recovered during a study of T cells in Graves' hyperthyroidism and ophthalmopathy. On the study more broadly: Before treatment of any kind, peripheral blood was taken at initial diagnosis.

Worth noting for this clonotype: This may stem from a read error, because a much larger clone lies one nucleotide away. Since no conserved phenylalanine or tryptophan closes the CDR3, a read error is the likely cause.

Active moderate-to-severe ophthalmopathy, Clinical Activity Score at least 3, NOSPECS at least 4, under 3 months' duration. Criteria for exclusion of patients were uncontrolled infection, other autoimmune disease, pregnancy or lactation. From RNA transcripts, TCR beta CDR3 regions were amplified. An initial round of RT-PCR targeting the TCR CDR3 relied on the HTBI primer set. One entry per CDR3 protein results from TCRdb running MiXCR on the multiplex PCR reads. This table holds about 640,000 distinct CDR3 sequences, more than 20% found once. Trimming pared 3 bases from V and 6 bases from J, leaving 15 bases between. The CDR3 is 14 residues long. In germline, CDR1 is MDHEN, CDR2 SYDVKM.

The receptor was derived from a young man with Graves' ophthalmopathy. The sequencing sample was made of blood. The rearrangement joins TRBV28 to TRBJ2-7, with D possibly TRBD1 on 6 matching bases. CDR3 sequence: CASSFPYRVREQYL. CDR3 DNA sequence: TGTGCCAGCAGTTTCCCTTACAGGGTCCGCGAGCAGTACCTC.